The present TCR beta chain was sequenced within a study of blood T cell repertoires in COVID-19. The overall study: The United States, Italy and Spain provided the acute and convalescent COVID-19 samples. Sources were T cells, B-cell-depleted T cells, or PBMCs; the material itself was cDNA or gDNA.

CDR1 is GTSNPN, CDR2 SVGIG, per germline (reference sequence). This CDR3 has 15 amino acids. Trimming cost V 3 bases and J 0 bases, with 14 bases left between them. Original processing methods: Researchers report that nucleated cell counts were estimated from reference gene primer amplification. Sequencing used immunoSEQ multiplex PCR; TCRdb keeps in-frame clones, though not all of them. The D gene and trimming were derived from the DNA, and the V and J assignments and clone size from that table. The table lists 230,000 or so clones, roughly 84% of them singletons. The TCR originated in a man aged 35-49 years with active or convalescent COVID-19. The V and J genes are TRBV30 and TRBJ1-1; D gene ambiguous. The material sequenced was peripheral blood. The CDR3 protein is CAWSGSRQMNTEAFF. For the CDR3, the DNA is TGTGCCTGGAGCGGGTCGAGGCAGATGAACACTGAAGCTTTCTTT.